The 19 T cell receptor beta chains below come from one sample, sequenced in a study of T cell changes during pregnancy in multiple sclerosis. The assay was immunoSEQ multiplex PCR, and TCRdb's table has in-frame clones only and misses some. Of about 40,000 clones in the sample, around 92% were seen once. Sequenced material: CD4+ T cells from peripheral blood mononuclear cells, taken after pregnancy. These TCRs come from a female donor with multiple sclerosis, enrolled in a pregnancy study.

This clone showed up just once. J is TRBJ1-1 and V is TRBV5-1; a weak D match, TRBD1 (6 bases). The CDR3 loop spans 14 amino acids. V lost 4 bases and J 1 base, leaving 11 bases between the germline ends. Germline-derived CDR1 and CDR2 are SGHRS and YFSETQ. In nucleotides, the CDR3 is TGCGCCAGCAGCCTGGCGGGACAGAACACTGAAGCTTTCTTT. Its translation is CASSLAGQNTEAFF. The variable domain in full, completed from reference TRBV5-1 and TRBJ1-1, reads KAGVTQTPRYLIKTRGQQVTLSCSPISGHRSVSWYQQTPGQGLQFLFEYFSETQRNKGNFPGRFSGRQFSNSRSEMNVSTLELGDSALYLCASSLAGQNTEAFFGQGTRLTVV.

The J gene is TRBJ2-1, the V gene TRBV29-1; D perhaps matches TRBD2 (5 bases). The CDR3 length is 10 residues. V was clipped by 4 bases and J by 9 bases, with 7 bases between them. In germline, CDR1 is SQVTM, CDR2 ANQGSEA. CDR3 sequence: CSVGGLEQFF. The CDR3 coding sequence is TGCAGCGTTGGAGGGCTTGAGCAGTTCTTC.

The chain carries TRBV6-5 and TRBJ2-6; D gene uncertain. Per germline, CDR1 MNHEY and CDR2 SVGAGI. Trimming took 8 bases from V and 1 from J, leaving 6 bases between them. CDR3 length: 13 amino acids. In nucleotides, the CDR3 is TGTGCCAGCTCTCGGTCTGGGGCCAACGTCCTGACTTTC. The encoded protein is CASSRSGANVLTF.

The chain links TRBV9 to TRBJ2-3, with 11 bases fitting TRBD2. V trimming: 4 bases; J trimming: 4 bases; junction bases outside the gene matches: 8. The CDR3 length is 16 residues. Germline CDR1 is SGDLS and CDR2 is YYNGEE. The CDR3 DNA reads TGTGCCAGCAGCCTCACCCCTAGCGGGGGGTCAGATACGCAGTATTTT. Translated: CASSLTPSGGSDTQYF.

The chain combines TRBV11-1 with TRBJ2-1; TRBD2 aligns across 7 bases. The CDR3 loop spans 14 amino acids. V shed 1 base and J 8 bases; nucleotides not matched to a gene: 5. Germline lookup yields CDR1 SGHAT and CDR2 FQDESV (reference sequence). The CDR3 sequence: CASSLVRGGDEQFF. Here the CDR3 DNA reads TGTGCCAGCAGCTTAGTTCGGGGAGGGGATGAGCAGTTCTTC.

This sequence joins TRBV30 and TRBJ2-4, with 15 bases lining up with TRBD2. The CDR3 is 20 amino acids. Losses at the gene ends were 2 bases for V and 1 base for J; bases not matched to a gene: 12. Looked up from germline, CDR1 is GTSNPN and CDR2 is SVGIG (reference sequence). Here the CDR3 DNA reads TGTGCCTGGAGTAAAACCGGGACTAGCGGGGGGCCCCTGGCCAAAAACATTCAGTACTTC. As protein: CAWSKTGTSGGPLAKNIQYF. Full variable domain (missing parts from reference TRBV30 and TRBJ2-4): SQTIHQWPATLVQPVGSPLSLECTVEGTSNPNLYWYRQAAGRGLQLLFYSVGIGQISSEVPQNLSASRPQDRQFILSSKKLLLSDSGFYLCAWSKTGTSGGPLAKNIQYFGAGTRLSVL.

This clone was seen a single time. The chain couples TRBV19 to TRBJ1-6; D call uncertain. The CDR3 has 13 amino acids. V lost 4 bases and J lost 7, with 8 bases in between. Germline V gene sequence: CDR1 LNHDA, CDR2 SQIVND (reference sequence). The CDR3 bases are TGTGCCAGTAGTAGTAGCGGCAATTCACCCCTCCACTTT. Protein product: CASSSSGNSPLHF.

Here the CDR3 reads CASSSTKGVGGKGYTF. CDR3 coding DNA: TGTGCCAGCAGCTCCACTAAAGGGGTCGGGGGGAAAGGCTACACCTTC. The chain combines TRBV11-2 with TRBJ1-2, with a possible D match to TRBD1 (5 bases). Trimming cost V 4 bases and J 8 bases, with 23 bases left between them. The CDR3 has 16 residues. Per germline, CDR1 SGHAT and CDR2 FQNNGV.

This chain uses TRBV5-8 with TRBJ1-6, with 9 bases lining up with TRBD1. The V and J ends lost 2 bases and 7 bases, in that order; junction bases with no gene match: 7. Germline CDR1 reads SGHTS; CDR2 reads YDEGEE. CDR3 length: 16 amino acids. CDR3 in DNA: TGTGCCAGCAGCTTCCCTGGGACAGGGAGAAATTCACCCCTCCACTTT. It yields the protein CASSFPGTGRNSPLHF.

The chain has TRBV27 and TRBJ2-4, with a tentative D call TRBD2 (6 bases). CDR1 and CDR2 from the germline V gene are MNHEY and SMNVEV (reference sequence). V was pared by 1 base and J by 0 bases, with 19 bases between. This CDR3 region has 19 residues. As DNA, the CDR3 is TGTGCCAGCAGTTTATGGCCAGTTGGGCAGGGACTAGCCAAAAACATTCAGTACTTC. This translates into CASSLWPVGQGLAKNIQYF.

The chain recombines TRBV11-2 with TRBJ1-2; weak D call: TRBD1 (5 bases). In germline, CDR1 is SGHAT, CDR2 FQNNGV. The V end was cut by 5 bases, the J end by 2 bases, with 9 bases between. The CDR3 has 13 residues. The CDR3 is CASSPDRNYGYTF. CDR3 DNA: TGTGCCAGCAGCCCTGACAGAAACTATGGCTACACCTTC.

In DNA form, the CDR3 reads TGTGCCAGCAGTCCCATTAGCGGGAACTACAATGAGCAGTTCTTC. Residues: CASSPISGNYNEQFF. This chain connects TRBV27 to TRBJ2-1; TRBD2 matches 8 bases. Germline V gene sequence: CDR1 MNHEY, CDR2 SMNVEV (reference sequence). V shed 5 bases, J shed 3 bases, and the junction held 6 bases outside the gene matches. This CDR3 is built from 15 residues.

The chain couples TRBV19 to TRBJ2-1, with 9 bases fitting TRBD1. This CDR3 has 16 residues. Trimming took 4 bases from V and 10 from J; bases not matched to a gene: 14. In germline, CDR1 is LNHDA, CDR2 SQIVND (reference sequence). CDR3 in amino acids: CASSRGLRDRVREQFF. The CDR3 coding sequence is TGTGCCAGTAGTAGGGGTCTCCGGGACAGGGTACGGGAGCAGTTCTTC.

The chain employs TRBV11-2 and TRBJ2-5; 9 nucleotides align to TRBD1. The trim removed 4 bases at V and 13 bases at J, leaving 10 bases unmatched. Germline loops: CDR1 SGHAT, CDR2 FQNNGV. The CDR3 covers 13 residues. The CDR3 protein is CASSSTGQGYSYF. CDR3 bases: TGTGCCAGCAGCTCAACGGGACAGGGTTATTCGTACTTC.

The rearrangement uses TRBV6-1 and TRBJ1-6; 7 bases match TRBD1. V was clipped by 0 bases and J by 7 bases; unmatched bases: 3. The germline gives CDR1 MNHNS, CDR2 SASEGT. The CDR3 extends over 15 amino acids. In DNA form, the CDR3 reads TGTGCCAGCAGTGAAGCGGGACAGACCAATTCACCCCTCCACTTT. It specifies CASSEAGQTNSPLHF.

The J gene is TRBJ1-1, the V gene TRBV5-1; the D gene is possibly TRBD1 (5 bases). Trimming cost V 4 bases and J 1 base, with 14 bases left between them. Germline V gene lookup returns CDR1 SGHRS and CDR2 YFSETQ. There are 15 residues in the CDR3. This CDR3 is CASSPGGRTNTEAFF. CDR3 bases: TGCGCCAGCAGCCCGGGGGGACGGACGAACACTGAAGCTTTCTTT.

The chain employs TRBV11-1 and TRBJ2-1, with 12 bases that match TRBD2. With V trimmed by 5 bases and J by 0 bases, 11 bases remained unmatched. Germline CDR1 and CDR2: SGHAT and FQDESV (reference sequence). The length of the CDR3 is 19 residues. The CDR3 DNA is TGTGCCAGCAGCCCCGATCTAGCGGGGGGGGCCGGCTCCTACAATGAGCAGTTCTTC. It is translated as CASSPDLAGGAGSYNEQFF.

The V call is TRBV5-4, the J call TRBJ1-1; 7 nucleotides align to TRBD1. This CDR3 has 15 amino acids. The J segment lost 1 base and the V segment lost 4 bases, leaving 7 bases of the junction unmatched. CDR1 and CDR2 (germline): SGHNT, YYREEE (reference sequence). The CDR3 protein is CASSTRTGPNTEAFF. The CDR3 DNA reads TGTGCCAGCAGCACACGGACAGGCCCGAACACTGAAGCTTTCTTT.

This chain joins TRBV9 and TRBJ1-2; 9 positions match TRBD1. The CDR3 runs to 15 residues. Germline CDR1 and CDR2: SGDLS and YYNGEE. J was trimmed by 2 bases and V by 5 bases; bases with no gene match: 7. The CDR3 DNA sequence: TGTGCCAGCAGGGAAGAGGGACAGGGAAACTATGGCTACACCTTC. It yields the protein CASREEGQGNYGYTF. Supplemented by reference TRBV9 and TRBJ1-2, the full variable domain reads DSGVTQTPKHLITATGQRVTLRCSPRSGDLSVYWYQQSLDQGLQFLIQYYNGEERAKGNILERFSAQQFPDLHSELNLSSLELGDSALYFCASREEGQGNYGYTFGSGTRLTVV.